This T cell receptor beta chain was profiled in a study of breast tumors, draining lymph nodes, adjacent tissues. Each CDR3 protein is one row after TCRdb ran MiXCR on the multiplex PCR reads. This sample has 66,000 or so distinct CDR3 sequences, with over 40% found just once. CDR1 KGHSH and CDR2 LQKENI come from the germline V gene. This CDR3 has 15 residues. V gave up 4 bases and J gave up 7 bases, with 17 bases separating them. The sequence derives from a female donor with breast cancer. Some clones in this sample may be carry-over from other donors' samples. V usage is TRBV18 and J usage is TRBJ1-3; a possible D gene is TRBD1 (6 bases). Sequenced sample: breast tumor tissue. CDR3 sequence: CASSRPQGTRNTIYF. CDR3 in DNA: TGTGCCAGCTCACGACCGCAGGGGACGAGGAACACCATATATTTT.